This T cell receptor beta chain was found in a study of T cells in Graves' hyperthyroidism and ophthalmopathy. Study summary: Before treatment of any kind, peripheral blood was taken at initial diagnosis. Study-wide results and limits: Expanded thyroid clonotypes (above 0.001) were mostly also found in blood.

From RNA transcripts, TCR beta CDR3 regions were amplified. Carried out on the TCR CDR3, a first-round RT-PCR used the HTBI primer set. TCRdb reprocessed the multiplex PCR reads via MiXCR and lists one record per CDR3 protein. The sample yields 600,000 to 800,000 distinct CDR3 sequences, roughly a third seen once. The study left out patients who had uncontrolled infection, other autoimmune disease, pregnancy or lactation. 9 to 10 ml fresh peripheral blood yielded the PBMCs. The CDR3 is made up of 15 amino acids. Germline lookup yields CDR1 DFQATT and CDR2 SNEGSKA (reference sequence). Trimming at V came to 4 bases and at J to 1 base, leaving 5 bases not matched to a gene. As regards this clonotype: Its matching antigen is unknown.

The sequence was obtained from a woman in her thirties or forties with Graves' hyperthyroidism. J is TRBJ2-2 and V is TRBV20-1; 8 positions match TRBD2. Sequencing input: blood. This chain's CDR3 is CSAIRGGRNTGELFF. As DNA, the CDR3 is TGCAGTGCTATTCGGGGGGGCCGGAACACCGGGGAGCTGTTTTTT.